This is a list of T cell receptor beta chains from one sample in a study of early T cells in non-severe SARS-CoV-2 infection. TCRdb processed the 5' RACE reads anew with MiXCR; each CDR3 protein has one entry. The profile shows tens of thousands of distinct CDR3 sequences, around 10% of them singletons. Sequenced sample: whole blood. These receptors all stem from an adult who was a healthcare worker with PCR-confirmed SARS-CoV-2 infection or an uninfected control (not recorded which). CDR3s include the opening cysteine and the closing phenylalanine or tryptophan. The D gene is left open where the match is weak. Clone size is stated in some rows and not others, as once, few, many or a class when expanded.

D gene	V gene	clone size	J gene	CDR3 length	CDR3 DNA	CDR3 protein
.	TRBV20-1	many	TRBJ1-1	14	TGCAGTGCTAGTGGTGGGGGGCCCGAGACTGAAGCTTTCTTT	CSASGGGPETEAFF
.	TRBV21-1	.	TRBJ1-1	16	TGTGCCAGCAGCCCCACTTTTAGACAGCGGAACACTGAAGCTTTCTTT	CASSPTFRQRNTEAFF
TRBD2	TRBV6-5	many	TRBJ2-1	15	TGTGCCAGCAGGCAGACTAGCGGGAGGCACAATGAGCAGTTCTTC	CASRQTSGRHNEQFF
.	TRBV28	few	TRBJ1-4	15	TGTGCCAGCAGTTTACCCGGCAGTACTAATGAAAAACTGTTTTTT	CASSLPGSTNEKLFF
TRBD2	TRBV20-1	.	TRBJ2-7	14	TGCAGTGCCGACCCTAGCGGGAGGGCCTACGAGCAGTACTTC	CSADPSGRAYEQYF
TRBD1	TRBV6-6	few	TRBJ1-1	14	TGTGCCAGCAGCGTCCCGGGACAGAGGACTGAAGCTTTCTTT	CASSVPGQRTEAFF
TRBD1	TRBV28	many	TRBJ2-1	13	TGTGCCAGCAGGTCGTCAAGGGGGCATGAGCAGTTCTTC	CASRSSRGHEQFF
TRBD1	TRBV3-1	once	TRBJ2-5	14	TGTGCCAGCAGCCCCGACAGGGCGGGTGAGACCCAGTACTTC	CASSPDRAGETQYF
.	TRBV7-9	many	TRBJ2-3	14	TGTGCCAGCAGCTCATCAGGTTCCCGCGATACGCAGTATTTT	CASSSSGSRDTQYF
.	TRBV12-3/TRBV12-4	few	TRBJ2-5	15	TGTGCCAGCAGCCGTAGCGGATGGGGCCAAGAGACCCAGTACTTC	CASSRSGWGQETQYF
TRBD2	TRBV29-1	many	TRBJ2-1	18	TGCAGCGGAAAGGACTGGGGACCCGGGACTAGCGGTTACAATGAGCAGTTCTTC	CSGKDWGPGTSGYNEQFF
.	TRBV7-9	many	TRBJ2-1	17	TGTGCCAGCAGCTTAGCCCGGACGGGCGGTTGGGGAAATGAGCAGTTCTTC	CASSLARTGGWGNEQFF
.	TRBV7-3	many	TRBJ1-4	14	TGTGCCAGCAGCCCCGAGGCAGCCAGTGGAAAACTGTTTTTT	CASSPEAASGKLFF
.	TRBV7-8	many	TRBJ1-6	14	TGTGCCAGCAGCTCTGACAGCTTTAATTCACCCCTCCACTTT	CASSSDSFNSPLHF
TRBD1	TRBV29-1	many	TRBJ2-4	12	TGCAGCGTGGCCCTGACAGGGGAGATTCAGTACTTC	CSVALTGEIQYF
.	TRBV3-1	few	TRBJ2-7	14	TGTGCCAGCAGCCAAGTGGGGAGCTCCTACGAGCAGTACTTC	CASSQVGSSYEQYF
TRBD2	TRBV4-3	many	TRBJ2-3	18	TGCGCCAGCAGCCAAGAGAGGTGGGGCGGGAGTGGAGCAGATACGCAGTATTTT	CASSQERWGGSGADTQYF
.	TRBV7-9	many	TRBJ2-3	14	TGTGCCAGCAGCTTAGGCAGGGTCACAGATACGCAGTATTTT	CASSLGRVTDTQYF
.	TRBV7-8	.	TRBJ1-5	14	TGTGCCAGCGACCTGGGAAATAGCAATCAGCCCCAGCATTTT	CASDLGNSNQPQHF
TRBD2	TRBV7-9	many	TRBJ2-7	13	TGTGCCAGCAGCCCCGATAGCGGGAGGGAGCAGTACTTC	CASSPDSGREQYF
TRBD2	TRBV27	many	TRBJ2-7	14	TGTGCCAGCAGTCCGGGACTAGGATTCAACGAGCAGTACTTC	CASSPGLGFNEQYF
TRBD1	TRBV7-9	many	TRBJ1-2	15	TGTGCCAGCAGCCCATACGACAGGGGACAATATGGCTACACCTTC	CASSPYDRGQYGYTF
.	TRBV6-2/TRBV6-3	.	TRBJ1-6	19	TGTGCCAGCAGTTACGACACCATCGTATCTGGGAGGTATAATTCACCCCTCCACTTT	CASSYDTIVSGRYNSPLHF
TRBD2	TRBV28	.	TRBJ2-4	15	TGTGCCAGCAAACCCCCGGGAGGGCTCCAAAACATTCAGTACTTC	CASKPPGGLQNIQYF
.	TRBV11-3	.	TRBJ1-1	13	TGTGCCAGCAGCTTAGATGTGGACACTGAAGCTTTCTTT	CASSLDVDTEAFF
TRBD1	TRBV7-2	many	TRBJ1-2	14	TGTGCCAGCAGCTCCGAAAGGGGGCCCTATGGCTACACCTTC	CASSSERGPYGYTF
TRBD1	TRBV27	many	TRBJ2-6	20	TGTGCCAGCAGTTTAAATTTGCAGGGCAGGGGGAAGGCTGGGGCCAACGTCCTGACTTTC	CASSLNLQGRGKAGANVLTF
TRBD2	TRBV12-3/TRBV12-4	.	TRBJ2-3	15	TGTGCCAGCAGTCCGACTAGCACAAAACTGGATACGCAGTATTTT	CASSPTSTKLDTQYF
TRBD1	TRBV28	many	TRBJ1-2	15	TGTGCCAGCACTCGATCCGGACAGGACGTCTATGGCTACACCTTC	CASTRSGQDVYGYTF